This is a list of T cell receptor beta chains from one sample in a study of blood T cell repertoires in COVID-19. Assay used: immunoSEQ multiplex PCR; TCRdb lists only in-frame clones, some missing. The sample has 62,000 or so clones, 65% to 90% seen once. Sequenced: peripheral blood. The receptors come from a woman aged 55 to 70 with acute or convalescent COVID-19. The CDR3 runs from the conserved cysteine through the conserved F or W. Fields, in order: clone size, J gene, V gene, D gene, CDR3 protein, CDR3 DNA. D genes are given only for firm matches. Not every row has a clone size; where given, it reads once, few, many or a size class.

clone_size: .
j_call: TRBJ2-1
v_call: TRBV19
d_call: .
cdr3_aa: CASSLRWEQFF
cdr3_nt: TGTGCCAGTAGTTTGCGGTGGGAGCAGTTCTTC

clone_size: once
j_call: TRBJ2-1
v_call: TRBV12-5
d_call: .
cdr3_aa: CASGSDGGGGQFF
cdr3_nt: TGTGCTAGTGGTTCGGACGGAGGCGGTGGGCAGTTCTTC

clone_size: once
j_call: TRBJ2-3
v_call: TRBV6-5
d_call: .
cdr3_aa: CASSSGGARTDTQYF
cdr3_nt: TGTGCCAGCAGTTCCGGCGGGGCTCGCACAGATACGCAGTATTTT

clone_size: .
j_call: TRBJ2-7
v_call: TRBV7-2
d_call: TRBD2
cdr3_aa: CATRTQTGGEYEQYF
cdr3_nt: TGTGCCACGAGGACCCAGACGGGAGGGGAATACGAGCAGTACTTC

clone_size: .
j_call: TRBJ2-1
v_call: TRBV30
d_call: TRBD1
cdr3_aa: CAWSRNTGGSYNEQFF
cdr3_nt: TGTGCCTGGAGCAGAAATACAGGGGGCTCCTACAATGAGCAGTTCTTC

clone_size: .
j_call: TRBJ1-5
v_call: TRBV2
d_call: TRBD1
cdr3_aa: CASRRSGGRSNQPQHF
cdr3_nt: TGTGCCAGCAGGAGATCAGGGGGCCGTAGCAATCAGCCCCAGCATTTT

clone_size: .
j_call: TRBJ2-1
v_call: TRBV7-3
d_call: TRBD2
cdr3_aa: CASSLTGYGTTNEQFF
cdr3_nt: TGTGCCAGCAGCTTAACTGGTTACGGGACTACCAATGAGCAGTTCTTC

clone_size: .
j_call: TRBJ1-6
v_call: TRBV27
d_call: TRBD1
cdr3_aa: CASRPGTGFSPLHF
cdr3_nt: TGTGCCAGCAGACCCGGGACAGGTTTTTCACCCCTCCACTTT

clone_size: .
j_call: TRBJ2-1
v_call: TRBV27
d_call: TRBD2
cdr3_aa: CASSPRAGSSYNEQFF
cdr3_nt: TGTGCCAGCAGCCCCCGAGCGGGAAGCTCCTACAATGAGCAGTTCTTC

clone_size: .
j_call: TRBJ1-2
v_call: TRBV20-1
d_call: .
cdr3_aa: CSASFSAPGPNYGYTF
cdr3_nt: TGCAGTGCTAGTTTCTCAGCCCCAGGTCCTAACTATGGCTACACCTTC

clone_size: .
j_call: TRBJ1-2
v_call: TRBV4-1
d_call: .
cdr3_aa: CASSRAGVYYGYTF
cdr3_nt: TGCGCCAGCAGCCGGGCAGGGGTCTACTATGGCTACACCTTC

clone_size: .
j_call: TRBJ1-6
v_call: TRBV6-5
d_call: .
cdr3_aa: CASRMAGSPLHF
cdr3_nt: TGTGCCAGCAGAATGGCGGGATCACCCCTCCACTTT

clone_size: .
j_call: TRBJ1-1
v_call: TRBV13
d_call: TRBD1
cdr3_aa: CASSPGQGKAFF
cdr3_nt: TGTGCCAGCAGCCCAGGACAGGGTAAAGCTTTCTTT

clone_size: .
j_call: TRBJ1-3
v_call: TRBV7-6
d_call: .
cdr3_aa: CASSTPGTADF
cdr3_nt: TGTGCCAGCAGCACCCCCGGGACTGCCGATTTT